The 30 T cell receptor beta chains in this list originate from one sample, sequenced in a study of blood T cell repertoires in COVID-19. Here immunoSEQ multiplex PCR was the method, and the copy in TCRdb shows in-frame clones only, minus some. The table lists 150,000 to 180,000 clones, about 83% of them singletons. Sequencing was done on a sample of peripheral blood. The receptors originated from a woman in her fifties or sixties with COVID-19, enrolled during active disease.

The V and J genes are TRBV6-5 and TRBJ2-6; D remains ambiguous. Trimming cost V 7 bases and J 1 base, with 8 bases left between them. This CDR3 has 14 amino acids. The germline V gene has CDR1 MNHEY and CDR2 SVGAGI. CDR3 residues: CASTFVSGANVLTF. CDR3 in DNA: TGTGCCAGCACGTTTGTTTCTGGGGCCAACGTCCTGACTTTC.

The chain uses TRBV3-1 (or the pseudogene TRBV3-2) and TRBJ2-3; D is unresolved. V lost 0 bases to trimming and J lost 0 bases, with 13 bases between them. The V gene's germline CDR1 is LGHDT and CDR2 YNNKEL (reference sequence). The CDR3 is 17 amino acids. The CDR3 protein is CASSQEGPATSTDTQYF. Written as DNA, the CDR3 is TGTGCCAGCAGCCAAGAGGGCCCAGCTACTAGCACAGATACGCAGTATTTT.

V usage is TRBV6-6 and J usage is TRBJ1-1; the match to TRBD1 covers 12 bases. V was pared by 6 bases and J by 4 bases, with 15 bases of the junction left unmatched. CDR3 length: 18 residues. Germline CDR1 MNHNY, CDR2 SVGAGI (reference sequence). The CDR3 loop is CASSRAIGTGGKSTEAFF. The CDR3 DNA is TGTGCCAGCAGCCGAGCTATCGGGACAGGGGGCAAAAGCACTGAAGCTTTCTTT.

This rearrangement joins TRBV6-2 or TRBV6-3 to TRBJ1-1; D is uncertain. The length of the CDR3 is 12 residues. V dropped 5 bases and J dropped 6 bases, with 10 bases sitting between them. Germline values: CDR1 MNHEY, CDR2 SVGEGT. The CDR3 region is CASSRTLSEAFF. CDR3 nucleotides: TGTGCCAGCAGTAGGACTCTTTCTGAAGCTTTCTTT.

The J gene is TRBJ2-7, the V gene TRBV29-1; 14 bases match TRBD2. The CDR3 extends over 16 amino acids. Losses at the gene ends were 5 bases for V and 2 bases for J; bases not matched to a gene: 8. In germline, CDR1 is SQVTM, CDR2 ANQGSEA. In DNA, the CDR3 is TGCAGCGTTTTGGGACTAGCGGGAGTACGGGCCTACGAGCAGTACTTC. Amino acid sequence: CSVLGLAGVRAYEQYF.

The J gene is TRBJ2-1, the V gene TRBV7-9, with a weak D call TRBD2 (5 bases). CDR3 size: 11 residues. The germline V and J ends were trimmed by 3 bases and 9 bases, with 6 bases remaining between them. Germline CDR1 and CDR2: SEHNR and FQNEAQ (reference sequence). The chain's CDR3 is CASSFGGEQFF. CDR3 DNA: TGTGCCAGCAGCTTCGGAGGTGAGCAGTTCTTC.

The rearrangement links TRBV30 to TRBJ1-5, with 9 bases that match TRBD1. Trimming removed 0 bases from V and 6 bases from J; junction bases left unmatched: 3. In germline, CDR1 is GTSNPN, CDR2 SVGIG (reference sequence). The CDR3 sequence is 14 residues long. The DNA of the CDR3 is TGTGCCTGGAGTGTAGGACAGGGGTCTCAGCCCCAGCATTTT. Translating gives CAWSVGQGSQPQHF.

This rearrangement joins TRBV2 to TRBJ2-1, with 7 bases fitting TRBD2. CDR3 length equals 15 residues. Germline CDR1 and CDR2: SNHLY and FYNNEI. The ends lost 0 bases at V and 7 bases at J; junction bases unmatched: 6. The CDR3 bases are TGTGCCAGCAGTGAAGCGCGATACGGGGGGAATGAGCAGTTCTTC. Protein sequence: CASSEARYGGNEQFF.

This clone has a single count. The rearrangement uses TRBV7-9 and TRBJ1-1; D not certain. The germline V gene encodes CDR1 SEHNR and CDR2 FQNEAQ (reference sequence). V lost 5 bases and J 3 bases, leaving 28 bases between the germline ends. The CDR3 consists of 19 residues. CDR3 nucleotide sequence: TGTGCCAGCAGCCCCCCTACCGTTCCTCGATTCTGGGAGGACACTGAAGCTTTCTTT. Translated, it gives CASSPPTVPRFWEDTEAFF.

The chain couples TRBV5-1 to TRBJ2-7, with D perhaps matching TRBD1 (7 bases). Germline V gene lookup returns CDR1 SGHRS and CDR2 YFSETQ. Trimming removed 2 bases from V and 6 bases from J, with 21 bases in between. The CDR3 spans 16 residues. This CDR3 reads CASSFVQGGQGGEQYF. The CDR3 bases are TGCGCCAGCAGCTTTGTCCAGGGGGGCCAAGGAGGCGAGCAGTACTTC.

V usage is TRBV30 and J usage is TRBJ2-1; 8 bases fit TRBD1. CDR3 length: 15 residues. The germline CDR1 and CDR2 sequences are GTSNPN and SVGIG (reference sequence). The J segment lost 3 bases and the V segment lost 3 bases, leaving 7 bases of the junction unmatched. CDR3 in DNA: TGTGCCTGGAGGGAGAGACAGGGGTTCTACAATGAGCAGTTCTTC. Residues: CAWRERQGFYNEQFF.

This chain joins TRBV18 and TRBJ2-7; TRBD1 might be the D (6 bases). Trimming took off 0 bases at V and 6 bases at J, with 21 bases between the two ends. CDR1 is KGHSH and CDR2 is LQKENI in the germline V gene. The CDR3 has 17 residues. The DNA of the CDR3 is TGTGCCAGCTCACCACCTTTCCGGACAGTGACCCCTCTCGAGCAGTACTTC. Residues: CASSPPFRTVTPLEQYF. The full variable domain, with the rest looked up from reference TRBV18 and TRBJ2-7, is NAGVMQNPRHLVRRRGQEARLRCSPMKGHSHVYWYRQLPEEGLKFMVYLQKENIIDESGMPKERFSAEFPKEGPSILRIQQVVRGDSAAYFCASSPPFRTVTPLEQYFGPGTRLTVT.

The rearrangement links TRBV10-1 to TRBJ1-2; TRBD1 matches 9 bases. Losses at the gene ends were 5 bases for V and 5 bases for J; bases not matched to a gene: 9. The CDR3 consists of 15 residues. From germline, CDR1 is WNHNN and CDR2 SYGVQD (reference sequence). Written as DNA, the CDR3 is TGCGCCAGCAGTCCAGGACAGGGGATAGAGTATGGCTACACCTTC. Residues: CASSPGQGIEYGYTF.

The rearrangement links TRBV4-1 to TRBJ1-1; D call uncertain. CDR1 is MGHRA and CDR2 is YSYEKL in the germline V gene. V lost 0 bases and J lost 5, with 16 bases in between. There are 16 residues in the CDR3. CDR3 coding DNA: TGCGCCAGCAGCCAAGATGGGAACTGGGGAGGGACTGAAGCTTTCTTT. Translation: CASSQDGNWGGTEAFF.

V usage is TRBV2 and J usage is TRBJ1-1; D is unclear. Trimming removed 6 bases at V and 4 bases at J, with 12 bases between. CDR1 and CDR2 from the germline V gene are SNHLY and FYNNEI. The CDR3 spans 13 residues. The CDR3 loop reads CASRSPRVTEAFF. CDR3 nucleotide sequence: TGTGCCAGCAGATCCCCCCGGGTCACTGAAGCTTTCTTT.

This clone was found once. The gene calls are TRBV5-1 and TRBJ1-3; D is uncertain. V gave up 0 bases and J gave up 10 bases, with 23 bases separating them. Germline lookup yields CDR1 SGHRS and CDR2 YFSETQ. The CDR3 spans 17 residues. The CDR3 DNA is TGCGCCAGCAGCTTGGCCCCCCAGGAACACTCTGGAGGAACCATATATTTT. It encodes CASSLAPQEHSGGTIYF.

CDR3: CASSPNVGAQNTEAFF. The CDR3 bases are TGTGCCAGCAGCCCTAATGTGGGGGCCCAGAACACTGAAGCTTTCTTT. The chain has TRBV7-3 and TRBJ1-1, with D perhaps matching TRBD1 (6 bases). CDR3 length equals 16 residues. V was cut by 5 bases and J by 1 base, with 17 bases left in between. CDR1 and CDR2 from the germline V gene are SGHTA and FQGTGA.

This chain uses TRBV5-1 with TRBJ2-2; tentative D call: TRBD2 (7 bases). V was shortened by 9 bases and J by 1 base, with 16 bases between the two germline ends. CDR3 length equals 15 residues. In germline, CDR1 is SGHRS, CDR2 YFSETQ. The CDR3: CAIGGGGKNTGELFF. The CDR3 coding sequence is TGCGCCATCGGCGGGGGCGGGAAGAACACCGGGGAGCTGTTTTTT.

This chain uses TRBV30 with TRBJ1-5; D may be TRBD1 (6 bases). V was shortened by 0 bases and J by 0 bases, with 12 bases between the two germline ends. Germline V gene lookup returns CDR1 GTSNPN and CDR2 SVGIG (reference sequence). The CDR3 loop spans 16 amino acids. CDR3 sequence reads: CAWSVGTRLSNQPQHF. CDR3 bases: TGTGCCTGGAGTGTAGGGACACGACTTAGCAATCAGCCCCAGCATTTT.

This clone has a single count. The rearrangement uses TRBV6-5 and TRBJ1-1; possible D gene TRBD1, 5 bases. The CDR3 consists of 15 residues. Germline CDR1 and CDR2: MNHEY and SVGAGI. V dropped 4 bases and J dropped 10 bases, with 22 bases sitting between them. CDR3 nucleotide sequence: TGTGCCAGCAGTTCCGTGGGGTCAGGGCTCCTTGGAGCTTTCTTT. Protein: CASSSVGSGLLGAFF.

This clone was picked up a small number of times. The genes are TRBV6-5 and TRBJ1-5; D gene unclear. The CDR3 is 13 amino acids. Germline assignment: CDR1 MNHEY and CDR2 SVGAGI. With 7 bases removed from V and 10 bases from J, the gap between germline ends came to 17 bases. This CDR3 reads CASTVYGGGPQHF. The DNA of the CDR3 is TGTGCCAGCACGGTCTATGGCGGCGGACCCCAGCATTTT.

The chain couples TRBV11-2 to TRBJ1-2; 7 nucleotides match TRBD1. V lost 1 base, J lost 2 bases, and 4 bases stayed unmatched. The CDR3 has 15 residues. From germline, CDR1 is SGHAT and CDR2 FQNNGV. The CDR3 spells CASSLVAGGNYGYTF. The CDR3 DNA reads TGTGCCAGCAGCTTAGTGGCAGGGGGAAACTATGGCTACACCTTC.

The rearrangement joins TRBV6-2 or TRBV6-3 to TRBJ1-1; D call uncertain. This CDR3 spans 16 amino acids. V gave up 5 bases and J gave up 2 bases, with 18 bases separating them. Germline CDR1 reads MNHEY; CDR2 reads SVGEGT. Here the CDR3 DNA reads TGTGCCAGCAGTCTCATAGGCGGCAAGCGTAACACTGAAGCTTTCTTT. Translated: CASSLIGGKRNTEAFF.

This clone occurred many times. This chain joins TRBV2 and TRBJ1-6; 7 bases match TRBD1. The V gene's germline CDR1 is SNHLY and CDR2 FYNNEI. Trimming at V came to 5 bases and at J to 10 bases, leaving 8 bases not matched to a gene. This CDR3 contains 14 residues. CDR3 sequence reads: CASSSGQSRSPLHF. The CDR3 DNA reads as TGTGCCAGCAGTTCGGGACAGTCTAGATCACCCCTCCACTTT.

The CDR3 nucleotides are TGTGCCAGCAGCGTAGGGCAGGGTTTTACAGATACGCAGTATTTT. This translates into CASSVGQGFTDTQYF. V and J are TRBV9 and TRBJ2-3; maybe TRBD1 (5 bases). The V gene lost 0 bases and the J gene lost 3 bases, with 11 bases spanning the gap. The length of the CDR3 is 15 residues. Per germline, CDR1 SGDLS and CDR2 YYNGEE.

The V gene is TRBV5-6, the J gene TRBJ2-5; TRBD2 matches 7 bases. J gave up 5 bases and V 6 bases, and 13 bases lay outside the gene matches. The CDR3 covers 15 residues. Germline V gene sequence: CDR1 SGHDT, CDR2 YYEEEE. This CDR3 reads CASTLIRGVAETQYF. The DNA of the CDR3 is TGTGCCAGCACCCTAATCCGGGGGGTGGCGGAGACCCAGTACTTC.

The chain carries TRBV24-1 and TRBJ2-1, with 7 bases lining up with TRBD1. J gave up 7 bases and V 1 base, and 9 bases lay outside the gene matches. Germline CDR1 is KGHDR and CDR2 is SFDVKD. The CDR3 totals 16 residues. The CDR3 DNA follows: TGTGCCACCAGTGATTTTCGGCAGGGGGACCAGAATGAGCAGTTCTTC. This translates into CATSDFRQGDQNEQFF.

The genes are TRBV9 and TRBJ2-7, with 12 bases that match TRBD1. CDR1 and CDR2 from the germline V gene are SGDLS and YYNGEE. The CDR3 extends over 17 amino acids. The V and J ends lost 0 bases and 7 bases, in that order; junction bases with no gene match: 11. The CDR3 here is CASSVARGDRGRREQYV. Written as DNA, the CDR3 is TGTGCCAGCAGCGTAGCTCGAGGGGACAGGGGGCGCAGGGAGCAGTACGTC.

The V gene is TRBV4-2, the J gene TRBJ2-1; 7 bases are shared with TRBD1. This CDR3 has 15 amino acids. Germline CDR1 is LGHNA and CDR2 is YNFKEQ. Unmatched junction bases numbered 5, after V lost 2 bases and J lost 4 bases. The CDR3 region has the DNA TGTGCCAGCAGCCAAAGTCAGGGGGTTTACAATGAGCAGTTCTTC. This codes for CASSQSQGVYNEQFF.

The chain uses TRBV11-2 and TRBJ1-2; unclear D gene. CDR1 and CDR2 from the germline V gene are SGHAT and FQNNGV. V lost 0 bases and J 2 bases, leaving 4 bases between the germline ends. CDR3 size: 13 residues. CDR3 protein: CASSLDQNYGYTF. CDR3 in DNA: TGTGCCAGCAGCTTAGATCAGAACTATGGCTACACCTTC.